The following is a TCR beta chain sequence with its context. The antigen remains unidentified. The data were obtained in a study of shared clonotypes between healthy human individuals. Study-level results: Only a few donors were included, so the genetic and exposure-history diversity represented was limited.

Each sample came from a Caucasian adult donor living in Nashville, Tennessee. Clones were read by immunoSEQ multiplex PCR, and TCRdb kept only the in-frame ones, dropping some. The data hold about 450,000 clones, with 70% to 80% observed a single time. The sample consisted of PBMCs. The receptor was derived from a woman in her thirties or forties in good health. Some clones in this sample may be carry-over from other donors' samples.

The CDR3 region is CASRPGLAGYEQYF. In DNA, the CDR3 is TGTGCCAGCAGACCGGGACTAGCGGGTTACGAGCAGTACTTC. The chain has TRBV27 and TRBJ2-7; 12 bases are shared with TRBD2. The CDR3 is 14 residues long. V lost 6 bases and J lost 4; bases outside the gene matches: 4. Germline V gene lookup returns CDR1 MNHEY and CDR2 SMNVEV (reference sequence).